This T cell receptor (beta chain) is drawn from a study of T cells expressing NK-cell markers. Study in general: Source material for TCR beta repertoires consisted of sorted CD3+CD56+NKG2C+, CD3+CD56+NKG2C- and CD3+CD56-NKG2C+ T cells. Whole-study results and caveats: Of the CD8+ T cells in about 6 donors, roughly 1.0-7.5% belonged to dominant NKG2C+ clonotypes.

To note about this clonotype: The antigen remains unidentified.

UMI-tagged 5'RACE template switching yielded the TCR beta cDNA. No DNA is given; TCRdb re-called the 5' RACE reads and lists each CDR3 protein once. The listing records some 410,000 distinct CDR3 sequences. CDR1 and CDR2 (germline): LNHNV, YYDKDF (reference sequence). CDR3 length equals 13 residues. Sequences were obtained from blood T cells: a sorted CD56 or NKG2C T cell subset, CD4+ or CD8+ T cells, or bulk PBMC T cells (not recorded which). The chain carries TRBV15 and TRBJ2-4. The receptor was isolated from a woman between 18 and 70 years old in good health. CDR3 region: CATSRPSENIQYF.